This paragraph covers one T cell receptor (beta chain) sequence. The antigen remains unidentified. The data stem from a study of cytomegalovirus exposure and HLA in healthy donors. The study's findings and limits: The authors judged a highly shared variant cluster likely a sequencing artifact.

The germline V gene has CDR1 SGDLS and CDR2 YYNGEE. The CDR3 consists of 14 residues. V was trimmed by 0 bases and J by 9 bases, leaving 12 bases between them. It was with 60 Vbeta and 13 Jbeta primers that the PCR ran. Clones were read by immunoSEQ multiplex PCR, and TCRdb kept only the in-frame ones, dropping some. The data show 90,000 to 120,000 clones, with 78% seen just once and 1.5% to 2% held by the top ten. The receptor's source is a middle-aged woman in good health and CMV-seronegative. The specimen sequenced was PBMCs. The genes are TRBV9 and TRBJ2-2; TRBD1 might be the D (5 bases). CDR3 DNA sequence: TGTGCCAGCAGCGTAGCTAGGGGAATGAGGGAGCTGTTTTTT. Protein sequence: CASSVARGMRELFF. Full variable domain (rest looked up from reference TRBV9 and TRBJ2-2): DSGVTQTPKHLITATGQRVTLRCSPRSGDLSVYWYQQSLDQGLQFLIQYYNGEERAKGNILERFSAQQFPDLHSELNLSSLELGDSALYFCASSVARGMRELFFGEGSRLTVL.